In this sample, the clone carrying this TCR beta chain turned up a few times. Combining a sample-barcoded 5' primer with a J-beta primer mix, a second PCR ran for roughly 6 to 12 cycles. TCRdb re-analysed the 5' RACE reads in MiXCR, keeping a single row per CDR3 protein. The sample includes approximately 670,000 distinct CDR3 sequences, 40% to 50% seen only once; the top ten take approximately 29%. The donors, healthy Caucasians from Russia, were aged roughly 6 to 90. The data were obtained in a study of blood T cells in healthy people across ages. Specimen: blood. This clonotype was sampled from an elderly man in good health.

The CDR3 reads CASSMGQGIGEQFF. The CDR3 DNA sequence: TGTGCCAGCAGCATGGGACAGGGAATCGGTGAGCAGTTCTTC. The chain combines TRBV11-3 with TRBJ2-1, with TRBD1 matching 9 bases. The germline CDR1 and CDR2 sequences are SGHNT and YENEEA. The CDR3 consists of 14 residues. Trimming at V came to 5 bases and at J to 9 bases, leaving 8 bases not matched to a gene.